These 10 T cell receptor beta chains were sequenced from one sample in a study of OX40 agonist ivuxolimab in advanced cancers. Measured with immunoSEQ multiplex PCR; TCRdb has only the in-frame clones, and not every one. The profile shows about 83,000 clones, more than 75% of them singletons. Sample: CD4+ or CD8+ T cells sorted from blood, taken in a trial of the OX40 agonist ivuxolimab. The receptors come from an adult with an advanced solid tumor such as melanoma, head and neck, liver or kidney cancer.

This chain connects TRBV29-1 to TRBJ2-7, with 10 bases matching TRBD2. The CDR3 contains 13 residues. Germline V CDR1 and CDR2: SQVTM, ANQGSEA. The V and J ends lost 5 bases and 4 bases, in that order; junction bases with no gene match: 5. Here the CDR3 reads CSVSGTSAYEQYF. CDR3 DNA sequence: TGCAGCGTTTCCGGGACTAGCGCATACGAGCAGTACTTC.

This clone has just one count. The V call is TRBV28, the J call TRBJ1-1, with 12 positions matching TRBD1. In germline, CDR1 is MDHEN, CDR2 SYDVKM. The CDR3 contains 18 residues. With 5 bases clipped from V and 3 bases from J, the junction kept 13 bases outside the gene matches. The CDR3 DNA sequence: TGTGCCAGCAGTATGCTCGGGACAGGGGGCGCCCGGGACACTGAAGCTTTCTTT. This codes for CASSMLGTGGARDTEAFF. The whole variable domain, remainder taken from reference TRBV28 and TRBJ1-1, is DVKVTQSSRYLVKRTGEKVFLECVQDMDHENMFWYRQDPGLGLRLIYFSYDVKMKEKGDIPEGYSVSREKKERFSLILESASTNQTSMYLCASSMLGTGGARDTEAFFGQGTRLTVV.

The V gene is TRBV19, the J gene TRBJ2-3, with 7 positions matching TRBD1. Germline V gene data show CDR1 as LNHDA and CDR2 as SQIVND (reference sequence). The CDR3 contains 17 residues. Trimming cost V 9 bases and J 2 bases; bases outside gene matches: 17. Here the CDR3 DNA reads TGTGCCAGCCCCCGGTGGGACGGGACAGCTACCACAGATACGCAGTATTTT. It is translated as CASPRWDGTATTDTQYF.

This rearrangement joins TRBV19 to TRBJ2-4; possible D gene TRBD2, 5 bases. CDR3 length: 16 amino acids. Germline CDR1 is LNHDA and CDR2 is SQIVND (reference sequence). Between the trimmed V and J ends, which lost 2 bases and 0 bases, there was a span of 11 bases. The CDR3 spells CASSISSAGAKNIQYF. CDR3 in DNA: TGTGCCAGTAGTATATCGAGCGCGGGAGCCAAAAACATTCAGTACTTC. The whole variable domain, remainder taken from reference TRBV19 and TRBJ2-4, is DGGITQSPKYLFRKEGQNVTLSCEQNLNHDAMYWYRQDPGQGLRLIYYSQIVNDFQKGDIAEGYSVSREKKESFPLTVTSAQKNPTAFYLCASSISSAGAKNIQYFGAGTRLSVL.

V is TRBV2 and J is TRBJ2-7; 9 nucleotides align to TRBD1. V was clipped by 6 bases and J by 9 bases; unmatched bases: 6. The CDR3 has 12 amino acids. Germline CDR1 SNHLY, CDR2 FYNNEI. CDR3 DNA sequence: TGTGCCAGCAGCAGACAGGGGGTCTTGCAGTACTTC. Translating gives CASSRQGVLQYF.

In its sample, this clone was seen a few times. V is TRBV11-2 and J is TRBJ1-5; 7 bases match TRBD1. Germline loops: CDR1 SGHAT, CDR2 FQNNGV. The V gene end was trimmed by 1 base and the J gene end by 2 bases; junction bases not matched to a gene: 2. The CDR3 covers 15 residues. CDR3: CASSLAGGGNQPQHF. The CDR3 nucleotides are TGTGCCAGCAGCTTAGCAGGGGGAGGCAATCAGCCCCAGCATTTT.

The rearrangement joins TRBV7-2 to TRBJ2-1, with 9 bases aligning to TRBD1. The ends lost 5 bases at V and 4 bases at J; junction bases unmatched: 6. The CDR3 is 15 amino acids. Germline V gene data show CDR1 as SGHTA and CDR2 as FQGNSA. As DNA, the CDR3 is TGTGCCAGCAGCAGGGGGACAGGGACTTACAATGAGCAGTTCTTC. Translated, it gives CASSRGTGTYNEQFF. The entire variable domain, with the rest obtained from reference TRBV7-2 and TRBJ2-1, is as follows: GAGVSQSPSNKVTEKGKDVELRCDPISGHTALYWYRQSLGQGLEFLIYFQGNSAPDKSGLPSDRFSAERTGGSVSTLTIQRTQQEDSAVYLCASSRGTGTYNEQFFGPGTRLTVL.

J is TRBJ1-4 and V is TRBV19; 10 bases map to TRBD1. The ends lost 10 bases at V and 8 bases at J; junction bases unmatched: 4. The length of the CDR3 is 12 residues. The germline gives CDR1 LNHDA, CDR2 SQIVND (reference sequence). This chain's CDR3 is CAIGDRGEKLFF. Here the CDR3 DNA reads TGTGCCATAGGGGACAGGGGAGAAAAACTGTTTTTT.

CDR3 in amino acids: CASSDPRLAGTDTQYF. For the CDR3, the DNA is TGTGCCAGCAGTGACCCCAGACTAGCGGGTACAGATACGCAGTATTTT. The chain employs TRBV25-1 and TRBJ2-3, with TRBD2 identical over 10 bases. CDR1 is MGHDK, CDR2 SYGVNS, per germline. The CDR3 totals 16 residues. V lost 3 bases to trimming and J lost 3 bases; unmatched junction nucleotides: 6.

This clone appeared once. The CDR3: CASALSGSTDTQYF. The CDR3 coding sequence is TGTGCCAGCGCCCTGAGCGGTAGCACAGATACGCAGTATTTT. V gene TRBV6-4 combines with J gene TRBJ2-3, with a possible D match to TRBD2 (5 bases). CDR1 is MRHNA, CDR2 SNTAGT, per germline. This CDR3 has 14 amino acids. The V end lost 8 bases, the J end lost 0 bases, and 12 bases lay between the germline ends.